These 13 T cell receptor beta chains were sequenced from one sample in a study of blood T cells in healthy people across ages. Then a second PCR, running about 7 to 11 cycles, was carried out with a sample-barcoded 5' primer and a J-beta primer mix. In TCRdb, the 5' RACE reads were re-called with MiXCR into one record per CDR3 protein. The sample has over 950,000 distinct CDR3 sequences, more than 30% seen once; the top ten hold roughly 14%. Sequencing was carried out using blood. The receptors here all came from a man between 18 and 35 years old in good health.

The chain joins TRBV30 to TRBJ2-3; D not resolved. Trimming removed 2 bases at V and 9 bases at J, with 15 bases between. CDR1 and CDR2 from the germline V gene are GTSNPN and SVGIG (reference sequence). This CDR3 has 13 amino acids. The CDR3 coding sequence is TGTGCCTGGAGTTGGTCGGTAGGGAACACGCAGTATTTT. Amino acids: CAWSWSVGNTQYF. The entire variable domain, with the rest obtained from reference TRBV30 and TRBJ2-3, is as follows: SQTIHQWPATLVQPVGSPLSLECTVEGTSNPNLYWYRQAAGRGLQLLFYSVGIGQISSEVPQNLSASRPQDRQFILSSKKLLLSDSGFYLCAWSWSVGNTQYFGPGTRLTVL.

The V gene is TRBV12-5, the J gene TRBJ2-3; 8 nucleotides agree with TRBD2. V shed 6 bases, J shed 7 bases, and the junction held 12 bases outside the gene matches. This CDR3 spans 15 amino acids. From germline, CDR1 is LGHNT and CDR2 FRNRAP. CDR3 sequence reads: CASGPAGVTHYTQYF. The CDR3 nucleotides read TGTGCTAGTGGGCCAGCGGGGGTCACCCACTATACGCAGTATTTT.

The rearrangement joins TRBV29-1 to TRBJ2-3, with 9 nucleotides matching TRBD1. With V trimmed by 3 bases and J by 1 base, 5 bases remained unmatched. Germline-derived CDR1 and CDR2 are SQVTM and ANQGSEA. CDR3 length: 15 amino acids. CDR3: CSVDFRDRGTDTQYF. CDR3 DNA: TGCAGCGTTGATTTCCGGGACAGGGGCACAGATACGCAGTATTTT.

V gene TRBV20-1 combines with J gene TRBJ2-1; tentative D call: TRBD2 (6 bases). Deletions cut 4 bases from V and 3 bases from J, with 16 bases between. The germline CDR1 and CDR2 sequences are DFQATT and SNEGSKA (reference sequence). This CDR3 is built from 15 residues. The CDR3 region is CSANRLVPNYNEQFF. The CDR3 DNA is TGCAGTGCTAACCGACTAGTCCCCAACTACAATGAGCAGTTCTTC.

This clonotype appeared once. The V gene is TRBV3-1, the J gene TRBJ2-1, with TRBD1 identical over 11 bases. Losses at the gene ends were 3 bases for V and 4 bases for J; bases not matched to a gene: 5. The CDR3 is made up of 16 amino acids. The germline V gene encodes CDR1 LGHDT and CDR2 YNNKEL (reference sequence). As DNA, the CDR3 is TGTGCCAGCAGCCAGTACCGGGACAGGGGGTACAATGAGCAGTTCTTC. It is translated as CASSQYRDRGYNEQFF.

The chain links TRBV6-2 or TRBV6-3 to TRBJ2-7; no reliable D call. V was clipped by 0 bases and J by 2 bases, with 20 bases between them. The CDR3 runs 18 residues. Germline V gives CDR1 MNHEY, CDR2 SVGEGT. The DNA of the CDR3 is TGTGCCAGCAGTTACTCAAGTAGAGGTACAGACTCAACCTACGAGCAGTACTTC. Its protein is CASSYSSRGTDSTYEQYF.

In this sample, this clonotype turned up a few times. The chain carries TRBV19 and TRBJ1-1; D remains unclear. V was clipped by 8 bases and J by 1 base, with 8 bases between them. CDR1 is LNHDA and CDR2 is SQIVND in the germline V gene (reference sequence). This CDR3 has 12 residues. CDR3 bases: TGTGCCAGTCGTACGGAGAACACTGAAGCTTTCTTT. Translating gives CASRTENTEAFF.

V usage is TRBV6-1 and J usage is TRBJ2-1; D possibly corresponds to TRBD1 (7 bases). V shed 8 bases and J shed 2 bases, with 19 bases lying between them. The CDR3 has 16 amino acids. The germline gives CDR1 MNHNS, CDR2 SASEGT. In DNA, the CDR3 is TGTGCCAGCCTCGTGGCAGGGGGGCGAACCTACAATGAGCAGTTCTTC. It is translated as CASLVAGGRTYNEQFF.

Only a few counts were recorded for this clonotype. This sequence joins TRBV18 and TRBJ2-5; tentative D call: TRBD1 (5 bases). V was pared by 2 bases and J by 4 bases, with 14 bases between. Germline lookup yields CDR1 KGHSH and CDR2 LQKENI. The CDR3 consists of 15 residues. The chain's CDR3 is CASSPSVTGAETQYF. CDR3 DNA sequence: TGTGCCAGCTCACCATCGGTAACTGGGGCAGAGACCCAGTACTTC.

This clonotype has a single count. V usage is TRBV5-5 and J usage is TRBJ2-7; 7 bases align to TRBD1. The V segment lost 7 bases and the J segment 5 bases; nucleotides outside the gene matches: 15. CDR1 is SGHKS, CDR2 YYEKEE, per germline (reference sequence). This CDR3 comprises 15 residues. CDR3 sequence reads: CASRPTMTGFDEQYF. The CDR3 region has the DNA TGTGCCAGCCGCCCGACCATGACAGGGTTCGACGAGCAGTACTTC.

This chain connects TRBV5-1 to TRBJ2-5; 7 positions match TRBD2. The trim removed 5 bases at V and 11 bases at J, leaving 21 bases unmatched. From germline, CDR1 is SGHRS and CDR2 YFSETQ. CDR3 size: 16 residues. Here the CDR3 reads CASRNLQGLYGGEQYF. The CDR3 bases are TGCGCCAGCAGAAACCTTCAGGGACTATACGGAGGTGAGCAGTACTTC.

This clonotype was seen only a few times. The chain is built from TRBV25-1 and TRBJ2-1; perhaps TRBD2 as D (6 bases). Trimming removed 8 bases from V and 8 bases from J, with 19 bases in between. This CDR3 has 14 amino acids. The V gene's germline CDR1 is MGHDK and CDR2 SYGVNS. CDR3 nucleotide sequence: TGTGCCAGCGTCCACCCGGTCAGGGACTATGAGCAGTTCTTC. This codes for CASVHPVRDYEQFF.

This clonotype was counted a few times. V gene TRBV6-6 combines with J gene TRBJ1-2, with 9 bases that match TRBD1. The V gene end was trimmed by 5 bases and the J gene end by 6 bases; junction bases not matched to a gene: 7. Germline V gene sequence: CDR1 MNHNY, CDR2 SVGAGI (reference sequence). This CDR3 contains 14 residues. DNA for the CDR3: TGTGCCAGCAGTGCCACAGGGGGCAGGGATGGCTACACCTTC. As protein: CASSATGGRDGYTF.